The 10 T cell receptor beta chains below all came from one sample that was sequenced in a study of T cells after yellow fever vaccination. MiXCR, applied by TCRdb to the 5' RACE reads, yields one record per CDR3 protein. The data contain some 170,000 distinct CDR3 sequences, 7% to 10% of them singletons. The sequencing used CD8+ T cells sorted from PBMCs, collected 45 days after the yellow fever booster vaccination. These TCRs come from a man younger than 35 who received the YFV17D yellow fever vaccine.

The genes are TRBV27 and TRBJ2-5; TRBD1 matches 8 bases. The V gene end was trimmed by 4 bases and the J gene end by 5 bases; junction bases not matched to a gene: 9. CDR1 and CDR2 (germline): MNHEY, SMNVEV (reference sequence). The CDR3 spans 15 residues. CDR3 amino acids: CASSSGQERLETQYF. DNA of the CDR3: TGTGCCAGCAGTTCGGGACAGGAGAGATTGGAGACCCAGTACTTC.

Only a few counts were recorded for this clonotype. The V and J genes are TRBV7-9 and TRBJ2-7; perhaps TRBD2 as D (5 bases). V shed 1 base and J shed 2 bases, with 15 bases lying between them. Germline V gives CDR1 SEHNR, CDR2 FQNEAQ (reference sequence). The CDR3 covers 16 residues. The CDR3 protein is CASSLVGVGLAYEQYF. CDR3 bases: TGTGCCAGCAGCTTAGTCGGGGTGGGATTGGCCTACGAGCAGTACTTC.

This clonotype was counted ten times or more. The V and J genes are TRBV29-1 and TRBJ2-5; 8 nucleotides align to TRBD2. The germline gives CDR1 SQVTM, CDR2 ANQGSEA. The J segment lost 5 bases and the V segment lost 6 bases, leaving 11 bases of the junction unmatched. This CDR3 is built from 14 residues. CDR3 amino acids: CSVDGLAGGETQYF. The DNA for the CDR3 is TGCAGCGTCGATGGACTAGCTGGAGGGGAGACCCAGTACTTC.

This rearrangement joins TRBV24-1 to TRBJ1-1, with a tentative D call TRBD1 (5 bases). Trimming cost V 4 bases and J 6 bases, with 14 bases left between them. Per the germline V gene, CDR1 is KGHDR and CDR2 is SFDVKD. CDR3 length: 14 residues. The DNA for the CDR3 is TGTGCCACCAGTGAGGGGGTGGAGAGTGCTGAAGCTTTCTTT. It specifies CATSEGVESAEAFF.

The genes are TRBV10-3 and TRBJ2-7, with unresolved D. Trimming removed 8 bases from V and 3 bases from J, with 2 bases in between. CDR1 is ENHRY and CDR2 is SYGVKD in the germline V gene. This CDR3 is 9 amino acids long. CDR3 bases: TGTGCCATCGGCTACGAGCAGTACTTC. Its protein product is CAIGYEQYF.

This clonotype has more than one count but fewer than ten. This chain connects TRBV19 to TRBJ1-1, with D unclear. The V end lost 5 bases, the J end lost 1 base, and 11 bases lay between the germline ends. CDR1 is LNHDA and CDR2 is SQIVND in the germline V gene (reference sequence). The CDR3 length is 14 residues. This CDR3 is CASSPSGWNTEAFF. Here the CDR3 DNA reads TGTGCCAGTAGTCCTTCCGGGTGGAACACTGAAGCTTTCTTT.

V and J are TRBV19 and TRBJ2-6; 8 bases line up with TRBD1. J was trimmed by 2 bases and V by 10 bases; bases with no gene match: 7. Germline V lookup: CDR1 LNHDA, CDR2 SQIVND (reference sequence). The CDR3 totals 15 residues. CDR3 DNA: TGTGCCACCCAGGACAGGGCAGCTGGGGCCAACGTCCTGACTTTC. Translated: CATQDRAAGANVLTF.

The sample holds a few counts of this clonotype. The V gene is TRBV7-9, the J gene TRBJ1-5; the D gene is possibly TRBD1 (5 bases). Per the germline V gene, CDR1 is SEHNR and CDR2 is FQNEAQ (reference sequence). Trimming pared 9 bases from V and 0 bases from J, leaving 21 bases between. The CDR3 length is 17 residues. The CDR3 here is CARSPGRATYSNQPQHF. As DNA, the CDR3 is TGTGCCAGAAGTCCGGGACGGGCGACTTATAGCAATCAGCCCCAGCATTTT. Together with reference TRBV7-9 and TRBJ1-5, the CDR3 gives the full variable domain: DTGVSQNPRHKITKRGQNVTFRCDPISEHNRLYWYRQTLGQGPEFLTYFQNEAQLEKSRLLSDRFSAERPKGSFSTLEIQRTEQGDSAMYLCARSPGRATYSNQPQHFGDGTRLSIL.

The rearrangement joins TRBV5-1 to TRBJ2-7, with D uncertain. Trimming took 0 bases from V and 6 from J, leaving 7 bases between them. CDR1 and CDR2 (germline): SGHRS, YFSETQ. The CDR3 consists of 12 residues. The CDR3 bases are TGCGCCAGCAGCTTGGGGACGGTCGAGCAGTACTTC. This translates into CASSLGTVEQYF.

This clonotype showed up just a few times. The V gene is TRBV6-2 or TRBV6-3, the J gene TRBJ2-2; 7 bases match TRBD2. The length of the CDR3 is 14 residues. CDR1 and CDR2 (germline): MNHEY, SVGEGT. The V and J ends lost 7 bases and 4 bases, in that order; junction bases with no gene match: 6. The CDR3 DNA is TGTGCCAGCACGACTAGCCTTACCACCGGGGAGCTGTTTTTT. Residues: CASTTSLTTGELFF.